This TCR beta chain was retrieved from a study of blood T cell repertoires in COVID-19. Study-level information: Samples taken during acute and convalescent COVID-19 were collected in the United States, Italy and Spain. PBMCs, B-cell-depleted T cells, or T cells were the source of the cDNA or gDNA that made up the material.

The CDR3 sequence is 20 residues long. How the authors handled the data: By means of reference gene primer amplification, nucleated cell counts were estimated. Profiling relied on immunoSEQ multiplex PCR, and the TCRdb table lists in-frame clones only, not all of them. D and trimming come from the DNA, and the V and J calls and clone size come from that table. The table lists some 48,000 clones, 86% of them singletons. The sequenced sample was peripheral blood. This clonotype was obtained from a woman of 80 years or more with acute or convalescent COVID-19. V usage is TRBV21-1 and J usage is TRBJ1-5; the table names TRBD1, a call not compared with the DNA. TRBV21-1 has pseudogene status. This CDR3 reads CASSKVKDRAGGSSNQPQHF. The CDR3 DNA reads TGTGCCAGCAGCAAAGTGAAGGACAGGGCTGGAGGTAGTAGCAATCAGCCCCAGCATTTT.